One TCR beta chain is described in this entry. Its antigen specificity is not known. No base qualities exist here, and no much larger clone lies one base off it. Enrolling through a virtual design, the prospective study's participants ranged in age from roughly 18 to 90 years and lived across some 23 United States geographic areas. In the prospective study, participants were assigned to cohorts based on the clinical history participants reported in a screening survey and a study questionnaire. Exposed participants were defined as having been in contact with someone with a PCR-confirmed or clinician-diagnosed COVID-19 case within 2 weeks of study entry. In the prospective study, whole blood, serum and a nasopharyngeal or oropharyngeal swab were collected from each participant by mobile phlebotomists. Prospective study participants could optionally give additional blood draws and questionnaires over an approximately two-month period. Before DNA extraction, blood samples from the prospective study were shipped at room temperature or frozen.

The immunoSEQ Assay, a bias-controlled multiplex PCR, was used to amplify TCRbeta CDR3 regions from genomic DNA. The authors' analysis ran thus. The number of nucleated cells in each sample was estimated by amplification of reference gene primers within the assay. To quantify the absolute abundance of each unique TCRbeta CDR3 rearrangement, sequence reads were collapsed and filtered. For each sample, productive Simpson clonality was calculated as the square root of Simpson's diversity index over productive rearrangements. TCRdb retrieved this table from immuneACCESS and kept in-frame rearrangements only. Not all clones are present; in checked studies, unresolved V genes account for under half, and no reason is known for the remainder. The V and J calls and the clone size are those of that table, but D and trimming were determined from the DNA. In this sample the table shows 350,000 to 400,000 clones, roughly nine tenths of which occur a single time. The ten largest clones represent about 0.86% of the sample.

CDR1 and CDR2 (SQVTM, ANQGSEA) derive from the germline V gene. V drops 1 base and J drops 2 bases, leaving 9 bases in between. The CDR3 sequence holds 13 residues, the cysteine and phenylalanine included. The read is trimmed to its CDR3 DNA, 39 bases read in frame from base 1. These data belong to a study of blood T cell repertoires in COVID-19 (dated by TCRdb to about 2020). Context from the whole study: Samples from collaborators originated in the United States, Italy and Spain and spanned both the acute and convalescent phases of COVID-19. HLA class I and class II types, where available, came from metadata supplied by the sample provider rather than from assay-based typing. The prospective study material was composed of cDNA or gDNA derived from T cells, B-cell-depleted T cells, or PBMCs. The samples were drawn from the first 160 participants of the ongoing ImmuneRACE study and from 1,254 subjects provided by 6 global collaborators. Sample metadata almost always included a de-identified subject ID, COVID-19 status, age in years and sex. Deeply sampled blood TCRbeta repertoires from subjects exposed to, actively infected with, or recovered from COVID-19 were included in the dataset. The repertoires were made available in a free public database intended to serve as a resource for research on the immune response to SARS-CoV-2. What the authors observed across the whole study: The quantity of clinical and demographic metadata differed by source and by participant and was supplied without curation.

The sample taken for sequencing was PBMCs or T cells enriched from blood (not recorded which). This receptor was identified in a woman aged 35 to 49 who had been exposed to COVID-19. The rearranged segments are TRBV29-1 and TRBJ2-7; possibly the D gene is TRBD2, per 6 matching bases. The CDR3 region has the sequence CSVEGRGTYEQYF. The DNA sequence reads TGCAGCGTTGAAGGGCGGGGAACCTACGAGCAGTACTTC.